These 10 T cell receptor beta chains came from one sample sequenced in a study of monozygotic twins with inflammatory bowel disease (dated by TCRdb to about 2019). Library construction relied on 5' RACE. The reads were generated on an Illumina HiSeq 2500. TCRdb reprocessed the reads, reporting each CDR3 protein sequence once and no DNA. The table of this sample itemizes roughly 300,000 distinct CDR3 sequences. Together, the top ten hold roughly 5.2% of the sample. Sequencing was done on a sample of blood. Receptors originate from a human donor with ulcerative colitis or Crohn's disease, or a healthy co-twin of an affected twin (not recorded which).

This chain joins TRBV30 and TRBJ1-5. The CDR3 is 12 amino acids. Germline values: CDR1 GTSNPN, CDR2 SVGIG (reference sequence). The CDR3 sequence: CAWSVGGQPQHF. Using reference TRBV30 and TRBJ1-5 for the parts outside the CDR3, the full variable domain is SQTIHQWPATLVQPVGSPLSLECTVEGTSNPNLYWYRQAAGRGLQLLFYSVGIGQISSEVPQNLSASRPQDRQFILSSKKLLLSDSGFYLCAWSVGGQPQHFGDGTRLSIL.

The chain recombines TRBV11-2 with TRBJ2-5; the D gene TCRdb calls, TRBD1, cannot be checked with no DNA. Germline CDR1 reads SGHAT; CDR2 reads FQNNGV. The CDR3 consists of 16 residues. The CDR3 region is CASSRPWIGGQETQYF. Looking up the rest from reference TRBV11-2 and TRBJ2-5 gives the full variable domain: EAGVAQSPRYKIIEKRQSVAFWCNPISGHATLYWYQQILGQGPKLLIQFQNNGVVDDSQLPKDRFSAERLKGVDSTLKIQPAKLEDSAVYLCASSRPWIGGQETQYFGPGTRLLVL.

The chain couples TRBV27 to TRBJ1-2; the D gene TCRdb calls, TRBD1, cannot be checked with no DNA. Germline V lookup: CDR1 MNHEY, CDR2 SMNVEV (reference sequence). This CDR3 has 15 residues. The CDR3 loop reads CASSLNGQGGYGYTF.

The gene calls are TRBV5-1 and TRBJ2-2; TCRdb gives TRBD1 as the D gene, but with no DNA this cannot be confirmed. This CDR3 has 15 amino acids. CDR1 SGHRS and CDR2 YFSETQ come from the germline V gene. CDR3 protein: CASSTQRGNTGELFF.

The chain couples TRBV9 to TRBJ2-1; as DNA is missing, the TRBD2 call by TCRdb cannot be tested. Germline CDR1 and CDR2: SGDLS and YYNGEE. The CDR3 runs to 18 residues. CDR3 sequence: CASSVRSVREVRYNEQFF.

The gene calls are TRBV11-2 and TRBJ1-2; TCRdb indicates TRBD1, and absent DNA this call remains unverified. The V gene's germline CDR1 is SGHAT and CDR2 FQNNGV. The CDR3 is 17 amino acids. The CDR3 sequence: CASSLEVGRVANYGYTF.

The V gene is TRBV5-1, the J gene TRBJ2-3; absent DNA, TCRdb's TRBD2 call cannot be checked. Germline CDR1 is SGHRS and CDR2 is YFSETQ. CDR3 size: 14 residues. This CDR3 is CASSSGTSRDTQYF.

The chain couples TRBV28 to TRBJ1-5. CDR3 size: 13 residues. Germline V gives CDR1 MDHEN, CDR2 SYDVKM. The CDR3 spells CASSRLSNQPQHF.

The CDR3 region is CAWSWFGLGSYEQYF. The chain links TRBV30 to TRBJ2-7. Germline lookup yields CDR1 GTSNPN and CDR2 SVGIG (reference sequence). This CDR3 is 15 amino acids long.

The rearrangement joins TRBV7-2 to TRBJ2-7. The CDR3 length is 15 residues. Germline assignment: CDR1 SGHTA and CDR2 FQGNSA. CDR3 region: CASSLVFQQDYEQYF.